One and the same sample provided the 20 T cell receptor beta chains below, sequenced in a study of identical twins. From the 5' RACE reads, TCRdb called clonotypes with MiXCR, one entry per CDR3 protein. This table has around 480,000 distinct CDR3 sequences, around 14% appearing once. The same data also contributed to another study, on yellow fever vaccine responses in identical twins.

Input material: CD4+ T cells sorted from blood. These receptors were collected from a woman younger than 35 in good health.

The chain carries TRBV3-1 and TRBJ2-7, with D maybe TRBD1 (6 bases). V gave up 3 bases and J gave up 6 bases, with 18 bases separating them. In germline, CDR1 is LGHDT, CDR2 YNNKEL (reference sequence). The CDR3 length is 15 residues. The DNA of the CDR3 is TGTGCCAGCAGCCATGGGGACCGTCAAGGGGGCGAGCAGTACTTC. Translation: CASSHGDRQGGEQYF.

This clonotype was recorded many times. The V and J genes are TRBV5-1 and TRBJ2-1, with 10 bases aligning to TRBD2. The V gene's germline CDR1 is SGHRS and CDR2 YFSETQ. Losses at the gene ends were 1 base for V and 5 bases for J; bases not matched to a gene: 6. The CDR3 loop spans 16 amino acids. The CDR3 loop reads CASSLFPAGGNNEQFF. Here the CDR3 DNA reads TGCGCCAGCAGCTTGTTTCCAGCGGGGGGGAACAATGAGCAGTTCTTC.

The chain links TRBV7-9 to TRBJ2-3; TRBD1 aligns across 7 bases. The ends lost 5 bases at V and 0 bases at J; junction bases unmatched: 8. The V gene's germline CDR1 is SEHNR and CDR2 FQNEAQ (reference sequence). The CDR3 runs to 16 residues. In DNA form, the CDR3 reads TGTGCCAGCAGCCCTAGAGGGACAGCTAGCACAGATACGCAGTATTTT. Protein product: CASSPRGTASTDTQYF. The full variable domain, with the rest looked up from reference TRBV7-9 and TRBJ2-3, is DTGVSQNPRHKITKRGQNVTFRCDPISEHNRLYWYRQTLGQGPEFLTYFQNEAQLEKSRLLSDRFSAERPKGSFSTLEIQRTEQGDSAMYLCASSPRGTASTDTQYFGPGTRLTVL.

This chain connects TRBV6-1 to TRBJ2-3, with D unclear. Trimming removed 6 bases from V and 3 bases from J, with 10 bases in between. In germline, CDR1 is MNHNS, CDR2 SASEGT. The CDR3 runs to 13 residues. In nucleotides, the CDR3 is TGTGCCAGCAGGACCCTTGAAACAGATACGCAGTATTTT. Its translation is CASRTLETDTQYF.

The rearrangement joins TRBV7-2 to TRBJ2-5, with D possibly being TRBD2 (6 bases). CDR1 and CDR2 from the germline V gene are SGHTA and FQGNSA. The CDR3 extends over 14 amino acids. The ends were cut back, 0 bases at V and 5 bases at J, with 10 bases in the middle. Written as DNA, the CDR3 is TGTGCCAGCAGCTTAGCCGGGAGTGCCGAGACCCAGTACTTC. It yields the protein CASSLAGSAETQYF.

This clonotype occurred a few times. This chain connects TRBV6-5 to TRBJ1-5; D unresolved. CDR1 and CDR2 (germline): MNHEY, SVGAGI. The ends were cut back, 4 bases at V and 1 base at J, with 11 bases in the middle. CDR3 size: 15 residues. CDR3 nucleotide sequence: TGTGCCAGCAGTTCGGCGACGGCCAGCAATCAGCCCCAGCATTTT. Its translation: CASSSATASNQPQHF.

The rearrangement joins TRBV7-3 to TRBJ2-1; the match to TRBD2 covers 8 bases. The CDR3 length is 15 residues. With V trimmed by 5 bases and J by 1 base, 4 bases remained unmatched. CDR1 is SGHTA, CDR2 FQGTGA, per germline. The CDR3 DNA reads TGTGCCAGCAGCCCCGGGAGGGTTTCCTACAATGAGCAGTTCTTC. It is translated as CASSPGRVSYNEQFF.

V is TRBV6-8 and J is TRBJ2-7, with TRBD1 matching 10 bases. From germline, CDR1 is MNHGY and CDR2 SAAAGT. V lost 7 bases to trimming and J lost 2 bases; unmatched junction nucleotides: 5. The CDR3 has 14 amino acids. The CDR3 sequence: CASITGTGAYEQYF. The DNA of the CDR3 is TGTGCCAGCATTACCGGGACAGGGGCCTACGAGCAGTACTTC.

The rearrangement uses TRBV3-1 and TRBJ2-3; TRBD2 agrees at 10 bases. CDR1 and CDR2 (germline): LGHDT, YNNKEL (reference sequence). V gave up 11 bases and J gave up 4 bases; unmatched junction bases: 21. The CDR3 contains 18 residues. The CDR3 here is CAFSPHSTAGGPPDTQYF. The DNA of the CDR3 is TGTGCCTTCAGTCCCCACAGCACAGCGGGGGGGCCACCAGATACGCAGTATTTT.

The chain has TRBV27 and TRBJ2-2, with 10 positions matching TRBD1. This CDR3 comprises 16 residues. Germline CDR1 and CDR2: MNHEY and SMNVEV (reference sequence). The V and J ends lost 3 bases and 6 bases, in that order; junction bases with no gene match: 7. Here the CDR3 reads CASSFGDRGLAGELFF. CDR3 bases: TGTGCCAGCAGTTTTGGGGACAGGGGCCTCGCCGGGGAGCTGTTTTTT.

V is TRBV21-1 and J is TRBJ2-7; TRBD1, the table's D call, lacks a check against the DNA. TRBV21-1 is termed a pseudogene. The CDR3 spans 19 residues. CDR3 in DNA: TGTGCCAGCAGCAAAGTTTGGACCTCTCTAGGGGTGAAGTCCTACGAGCAGTACTTC. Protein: CASSKVWTSLGVKSYEQYF.

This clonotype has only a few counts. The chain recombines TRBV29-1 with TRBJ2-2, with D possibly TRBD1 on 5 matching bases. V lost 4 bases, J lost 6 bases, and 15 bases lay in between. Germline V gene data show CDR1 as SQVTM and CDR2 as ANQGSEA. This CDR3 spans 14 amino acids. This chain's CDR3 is CSVGAGLIPGELFF. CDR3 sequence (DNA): TGCAGCGTTGGGGCAGGGCTAATCCCCGGGGAGCTGTTTTTT.

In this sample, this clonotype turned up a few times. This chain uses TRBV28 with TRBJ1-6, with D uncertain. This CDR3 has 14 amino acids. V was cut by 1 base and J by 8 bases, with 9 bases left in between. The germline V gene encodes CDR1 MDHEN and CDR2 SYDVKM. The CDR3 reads CASSLSPPDSPLHF. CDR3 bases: TGTGCCAGCAGTTTATCACCGCCGGATTCACCCCTCCACTTT.

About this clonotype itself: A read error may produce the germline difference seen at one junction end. The CDR3 DNA reads TGTGCCTGCAGTTTAGGGAGGAATGAGCGGGAGAAGGGCCACGAGCAGTACTTC. Translated, it gives CACSLGRNEREKGHEQYF. The chain is built from TRBV12-3 or TRBV12-4 and TRBJ2-7, with 8 bases identical to TRBD2. The CDR3 extends over 18 amino acids.

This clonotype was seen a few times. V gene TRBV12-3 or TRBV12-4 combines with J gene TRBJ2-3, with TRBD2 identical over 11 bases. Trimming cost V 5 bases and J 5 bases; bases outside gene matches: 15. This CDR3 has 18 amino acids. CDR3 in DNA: TGTGCCAGCAGTCTCCGATTCAGTAGCGGGGGGGCTATAGATACGCAGTATTTT. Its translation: CASSLRFSSGGAIDTQYF.

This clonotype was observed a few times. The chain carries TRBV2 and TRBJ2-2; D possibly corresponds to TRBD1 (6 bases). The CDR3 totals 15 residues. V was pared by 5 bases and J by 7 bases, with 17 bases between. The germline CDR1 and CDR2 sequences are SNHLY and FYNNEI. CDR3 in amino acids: CASSSSRGSSGELFF. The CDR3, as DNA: TGTGCCAGCAGTAGTTCTAGGGGGTCGAGCGGGGAGCTGTTTTTT.

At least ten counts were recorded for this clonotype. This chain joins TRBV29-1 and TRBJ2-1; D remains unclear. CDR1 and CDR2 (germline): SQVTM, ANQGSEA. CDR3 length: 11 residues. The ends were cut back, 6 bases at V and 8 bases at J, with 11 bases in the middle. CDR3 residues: CSVDLRDEQFF. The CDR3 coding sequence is TGCAGCGTCGACCTACGCGATGAGCAGTTCTTC.

The CDR3 is CASSLGHQAKNIQYF. The CDR3 DNA follows: TGTGCCAGCAGCTTGGGACACCAAGCCAAAAACATTCAGTACTTC. This chain links TRBV7-9 with TRBJ2-4; D may be TRBD1 (6 bases). Germline V gene lookup returns CDR1 SEHNR and CDR2 FQNEAQ (reference sequence). There are 15 residues in the CDR3. The germline V and J ends were trimmed by 3 bases and 0 bases, with 9 bases remaining between them.

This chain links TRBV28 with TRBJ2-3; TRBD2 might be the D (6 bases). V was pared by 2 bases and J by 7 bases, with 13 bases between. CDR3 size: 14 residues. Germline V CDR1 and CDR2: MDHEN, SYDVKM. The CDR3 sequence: CASSLRGGLYTQYF. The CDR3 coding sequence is TGTGCCAGCAGTTTAAGGGGAGGACTTTATACGCAGTATTTT.

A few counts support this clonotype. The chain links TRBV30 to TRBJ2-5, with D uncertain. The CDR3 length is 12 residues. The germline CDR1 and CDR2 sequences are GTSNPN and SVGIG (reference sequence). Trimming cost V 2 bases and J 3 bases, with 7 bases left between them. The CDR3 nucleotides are TGTGCCTGGAGTTTAGGGAAAGAGACCCAGTACTTC. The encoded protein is CAWSLGKETQYF.